This T cell receptor (beta chain) is drawn from a study of shared clonotypes between healthy human individuals. Concerning this clone itself: Additional DNA sequences in this sample encode the identical CDR3.

V dropped 4 bases and J dropped 2 bases, with 5 bases sitting between them. CDR3 length: 12 amino acids. Germline lookup yields CDR1 ENHRY and CDR2 SYGVKD. Some clones are missing from TCRdb's copy, which holds only in-frame ones; the method was immunoSEQ multiplex PCR. Of roughly 2.5 million clones detected, around 94% appear once; the ten largest clones hold under 0.15%. The clonotype originates from a man aged 18 to 30 in good health. V gene TRBV10-3 combines with J gene TRBJ2-5; D uncertain. What was sequenced was naive CD4+ T cells sorted from blood. As to subset: CD45RA+ positively selected. In nucleotides, the CDR3 is TGTGCCATCAGTGGGGGTCAAGAGACCCAGTACTTC. Protein sequence: CAISGGQETQYF.